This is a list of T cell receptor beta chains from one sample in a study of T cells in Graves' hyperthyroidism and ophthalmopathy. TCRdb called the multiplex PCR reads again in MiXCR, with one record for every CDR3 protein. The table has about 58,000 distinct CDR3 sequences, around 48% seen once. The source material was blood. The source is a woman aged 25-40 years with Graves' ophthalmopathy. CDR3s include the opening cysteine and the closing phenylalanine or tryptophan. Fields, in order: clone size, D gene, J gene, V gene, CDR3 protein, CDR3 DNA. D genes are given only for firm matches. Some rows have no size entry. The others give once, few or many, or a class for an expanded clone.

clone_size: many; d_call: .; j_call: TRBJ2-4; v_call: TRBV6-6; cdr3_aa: CASSAGSNIQYF; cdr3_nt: TGTGCCAGCAGTGCGGGATCTAACATTCAGTACTTC
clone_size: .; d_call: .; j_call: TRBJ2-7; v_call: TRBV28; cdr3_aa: CASSLYFSGPAYEQYF; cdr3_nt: TGTGCCAGCAGTTTATACTTCAGCGGGCCTGCCTACGAGCAGTACTTC
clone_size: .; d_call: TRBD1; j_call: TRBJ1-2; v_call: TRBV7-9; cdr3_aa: CASSLVSGTAGYTF; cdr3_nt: TGTGCCAGCAGCTTAGTGTCGGGGACAGCTGGCTACACCTTC
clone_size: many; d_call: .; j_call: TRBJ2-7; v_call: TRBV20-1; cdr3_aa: CSAKDRSRGLARSYEQYF; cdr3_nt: TGCAGTGCTAAAGATCGGTCTAGAGGGCTTGCCAGGTCCTACGAGCAGTACTTC
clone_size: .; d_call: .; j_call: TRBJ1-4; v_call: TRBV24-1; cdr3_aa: CATSDLRDISCNEKLFF; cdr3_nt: TGTGCCACCAGTGATTTGAGGGACATAAGCTGTAATGAAAAACTGTTTTTT
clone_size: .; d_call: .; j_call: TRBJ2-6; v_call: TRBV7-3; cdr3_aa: CASSLMGANVLTF; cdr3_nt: TGTGCCAGCAGCTTAATGGGGGCCAACGTCCTGACTTTC
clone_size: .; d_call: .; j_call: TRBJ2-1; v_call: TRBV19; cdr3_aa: CASSIGLANEQFF; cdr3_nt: TGTGCCAGTAGTATTGGACTGGCCAATGAGCAGTTCTTC
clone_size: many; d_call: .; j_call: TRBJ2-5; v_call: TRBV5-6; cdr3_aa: CASSSDGFVETQYF; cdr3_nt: TGTGCCAGCAGCTCCGACGGTTTCGTAGAGACCCAGTACTTC
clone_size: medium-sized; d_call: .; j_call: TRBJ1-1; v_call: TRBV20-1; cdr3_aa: CSARGPFRDNTEAFF; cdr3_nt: TGCAGTGCTAGAGGTCCGTTTCGCGATAACACTGAAGCTTTCTTT
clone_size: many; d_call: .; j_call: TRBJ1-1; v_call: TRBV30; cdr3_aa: CAWSQGLDTEAFF; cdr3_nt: TGTGCCTGGAGTCAGGGGCTAGACACTGAAGCTTTCTTT
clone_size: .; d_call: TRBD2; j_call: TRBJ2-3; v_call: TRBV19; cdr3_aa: CASRRWTSGDTDTQYF; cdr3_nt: TGTGCCAGTAGGCGATGGACTAGCGGGGACACAGATACGCAGTATTTT
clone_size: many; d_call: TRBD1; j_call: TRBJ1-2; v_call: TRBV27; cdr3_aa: CASSFGQGNYGYTF; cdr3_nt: TGTGCCAGCAGTTTCGGACAGGGAAACTATGGCTACACCTTC
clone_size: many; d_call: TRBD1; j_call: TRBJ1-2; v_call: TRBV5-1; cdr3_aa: CASSTYGQGIYGYTF; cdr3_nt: TGCGCCAGCAGTACGTACGGACAGGGGATTTATGGCTACACCTTC
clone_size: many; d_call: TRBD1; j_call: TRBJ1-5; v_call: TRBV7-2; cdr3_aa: CASTPRTGHSNQPQHF; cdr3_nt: TGTGCCAGCACCCCCCGGACAGGCCATAGCAATCAGCCCCAGCATTTT
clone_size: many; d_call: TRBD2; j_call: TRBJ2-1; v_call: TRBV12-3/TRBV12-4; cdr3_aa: CASSLTLAGVNEQFF; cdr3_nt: TGTGCCAGCAGTTTAACTCTAGCGGGAGTCAATGAGCAGTTCTTC
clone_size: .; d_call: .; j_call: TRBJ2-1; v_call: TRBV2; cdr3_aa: CASSEHSYNEQFF; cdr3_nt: TGCGCCAGCAGTGAACACTCCTACAATGAGCAGTTCTTC
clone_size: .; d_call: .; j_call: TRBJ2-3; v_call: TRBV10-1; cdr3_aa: CASSALATDTQYF; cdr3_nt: TGCGCCAGCAGTGCGCTAGCAACAGATACGCAGTATTTT
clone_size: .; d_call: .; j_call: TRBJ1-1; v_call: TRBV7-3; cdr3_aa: CASSFGPGGGETEAFF; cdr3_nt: .
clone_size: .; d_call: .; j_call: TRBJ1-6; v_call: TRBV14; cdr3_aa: CASSEEAENSPLHF; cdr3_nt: TGTGCCAGCAGTGAGGAGGCAGAGAATTCACCCCTCCACTTT
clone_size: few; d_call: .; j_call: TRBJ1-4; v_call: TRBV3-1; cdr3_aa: CASSHRGISEKLFF; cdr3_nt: TGTGCCAGCAGCCATAGGGGAATATCTGAAAAACTGTTTTTT
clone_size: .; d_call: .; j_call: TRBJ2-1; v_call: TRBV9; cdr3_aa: CASSVPGQKYNGQFF; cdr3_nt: TGTGCCAGCAGCGTACCGGGACAAAAATACAATGGGCAGTTCTTC
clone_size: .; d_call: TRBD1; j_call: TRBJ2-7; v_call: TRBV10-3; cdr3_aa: CAIRPGQGYEQYF; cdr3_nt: TGTGCCATCAGACCGGGACAGGGCTACGAGCAGTACTTC
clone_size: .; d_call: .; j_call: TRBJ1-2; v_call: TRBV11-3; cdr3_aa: CASSLDQGGTQANYGYTF; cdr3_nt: TGTGCCAGCAGCTTAGATCAAGGCGGGACACAAGCTAACTATGGCTACACCTTC
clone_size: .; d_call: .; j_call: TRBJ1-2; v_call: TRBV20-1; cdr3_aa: CSAPQPGDGYSYTF; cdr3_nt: TGCAGTGCCCCGCAGCCCGGGGACGGCTATAGCTACACCTTC
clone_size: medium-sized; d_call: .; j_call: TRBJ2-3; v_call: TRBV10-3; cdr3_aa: CAISEVAGDTQYF; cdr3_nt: TGTGCCATCAGTGAAGTGGCGGGGGATACGCAGTATTTT
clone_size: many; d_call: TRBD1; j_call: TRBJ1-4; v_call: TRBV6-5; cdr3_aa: CASSYSTGGKLFF; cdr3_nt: TGTGCCAGCAGTTACTCCACAGGGGGAAAACTGTTTTTT
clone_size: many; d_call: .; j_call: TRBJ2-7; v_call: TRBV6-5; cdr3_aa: CASRNSGEAYEQYF; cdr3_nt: TGTGCCAGCAGAAATAGCGGTGAAGCCTACGAGCAGTACTTC
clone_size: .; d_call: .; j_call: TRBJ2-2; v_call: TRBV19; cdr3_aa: CASSILPGELFF; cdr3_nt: TGTGCCAGTAGTATATTGCCAGGGGAGCTGTTTTTT
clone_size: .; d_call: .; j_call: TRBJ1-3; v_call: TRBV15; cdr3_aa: CATSSYSYYGSGNTIYF; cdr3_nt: TGTGCCACCAGCAGTTACTCGTACTACGGCTCTGGAAACACCATATATTTT
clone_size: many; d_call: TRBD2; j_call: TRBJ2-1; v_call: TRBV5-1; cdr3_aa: CASSFQGLAGNNEQFF; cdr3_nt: TGCGCCAGCAGCTTTCAAGGACTAGCGGGAAACAATGAGCAGTTCTTC
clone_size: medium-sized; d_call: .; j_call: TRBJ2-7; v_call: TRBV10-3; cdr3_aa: CAIRISGPTYEQYF; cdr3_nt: TGTGCCATCAGGATTAGCGGACCCACCTACGAGCAGTACTTC
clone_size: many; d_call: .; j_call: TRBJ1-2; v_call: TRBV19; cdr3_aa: CASKTPGNYGYTF; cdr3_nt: TGTGCCAGTAAAACACCAGGGAACTATGGCTACACCTTC
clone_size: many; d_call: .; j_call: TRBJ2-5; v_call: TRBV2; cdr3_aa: CASSERTYQETQYF; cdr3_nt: TGTGCCAGCAGTGAAAGAACCTATCAAGAGACCCAGTACTTC
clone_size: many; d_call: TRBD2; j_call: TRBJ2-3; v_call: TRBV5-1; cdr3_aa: CASSLAGTSGTDTQYF; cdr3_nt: TGCGCCAGCAGCTTGGCCGGGACTAGCGGCACAGATACGCAGTATTTT
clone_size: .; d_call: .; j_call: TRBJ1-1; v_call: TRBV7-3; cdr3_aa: CASSSDRDWVSEAFF; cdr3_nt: TGTGCCAGCAGCTCCGACCGGGACTGGGTATCTGAAGCTTTCTTT
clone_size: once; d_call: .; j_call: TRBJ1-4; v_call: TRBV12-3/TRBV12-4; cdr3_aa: CASSPSGTVEEKLFF; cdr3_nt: TGTGCCAGCAGTCCATCCGGGACGGTAGAGGAAAAACTGTTTTTT
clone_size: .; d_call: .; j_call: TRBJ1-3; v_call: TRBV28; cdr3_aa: CASSLTPTGAGNTIYF; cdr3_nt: TGTGCCAGCAGTTTAACCCCCACAGGCGCAGGAAACACCATATATTTT
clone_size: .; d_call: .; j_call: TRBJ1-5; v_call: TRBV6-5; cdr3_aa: CADSTERGQPQHF; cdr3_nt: TGTGCCGACAGTACAGAGCGAGGGCAGCCCCAGCATTTT
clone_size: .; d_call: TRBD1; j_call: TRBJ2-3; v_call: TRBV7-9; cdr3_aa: CASSPGGSTDTQYF; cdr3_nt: TGTGCCAGCAGCCCAGGGGGCAGCACAGATACGCAGTATTTT
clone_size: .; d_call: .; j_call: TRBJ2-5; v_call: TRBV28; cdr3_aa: CASSLVGDLETQYF; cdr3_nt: TGTGCCAGCAGTTTAGTCGGTGACTTAGAGACCCAGTACTTC
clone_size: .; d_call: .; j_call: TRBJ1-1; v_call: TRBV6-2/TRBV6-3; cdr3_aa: CASSYSGQTNTEAFF; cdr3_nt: TGTGCCAGCAGTTACTCGGGACAAACAAACACTGAAGCTTTCTTT
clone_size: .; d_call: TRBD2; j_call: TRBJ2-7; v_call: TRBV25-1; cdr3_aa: CASSLVLAGTYEQYF; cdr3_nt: TGTGCCAGCAGCTTGGTGTTAGCGGGAACCTACGAGCAGTACTTC
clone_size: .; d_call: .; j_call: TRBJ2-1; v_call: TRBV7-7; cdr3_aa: CASTISLTINEQFF; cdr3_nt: TGTGCTAGCACTATCAGCCTGACCATCAATGAGCAGTTCTTC
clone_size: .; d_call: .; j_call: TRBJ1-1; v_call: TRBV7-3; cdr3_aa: CASSLQAGGSPEAFF; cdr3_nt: TGTGCCAGCAGCTTACAGGCCGGGGGAAGTCCTGAAGCTTTCTTT
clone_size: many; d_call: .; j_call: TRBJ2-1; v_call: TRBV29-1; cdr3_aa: CSGSKEGYNEQFF; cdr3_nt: TGCAGCGGGTCAAAAGAGGGATACAATGAGCAGTTCTTC
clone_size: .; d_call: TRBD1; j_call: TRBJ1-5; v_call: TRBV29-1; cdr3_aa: CSRDRDQPQHF; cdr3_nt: TGCAGCAGAGACAGGGACCAGCCCCAGCATTTT
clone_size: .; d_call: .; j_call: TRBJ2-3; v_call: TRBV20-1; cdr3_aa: CSATGRRGPDTQYF; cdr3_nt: TGCAGTGCTACCGGAAGAAGAGGCCCAGATACGCAGTATTTT
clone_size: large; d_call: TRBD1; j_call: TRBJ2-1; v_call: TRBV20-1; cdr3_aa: CSARERDSYNEQFF; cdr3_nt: TGCAGTGCTAGAGAACGGGACAGCTACAATGAGCAGTTCTTC
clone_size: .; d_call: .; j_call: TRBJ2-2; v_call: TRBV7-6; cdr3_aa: CASSYTTGELFF; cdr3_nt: TGTGCCAGCAGCTACACGACAGGGGAGCTGTTTTTT
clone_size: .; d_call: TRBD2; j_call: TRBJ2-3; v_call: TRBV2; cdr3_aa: CASSRNLMASGTSTDTQYF; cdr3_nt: TGTGCCAGCAGCCGCAATCTTATGGCTAGCGGGACTAGCACAGATACGCAGTATTTT
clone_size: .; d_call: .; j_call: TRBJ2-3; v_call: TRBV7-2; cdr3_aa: CASSLVGKATRPALYF; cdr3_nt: TGTGCCAGCAGCTTAGTTGGCAAGGCGACCAGACCCGCGCTGTATTTT
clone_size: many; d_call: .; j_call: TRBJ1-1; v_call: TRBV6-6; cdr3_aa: CASSPRTNTEAFF; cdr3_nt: TGTGCCAGCAGTCCGCGAACGAACACTGAAGCTTTCTTT
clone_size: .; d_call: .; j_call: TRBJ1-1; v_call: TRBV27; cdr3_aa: CASSLIVRNTEAFF; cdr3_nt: TGTGCCAGCAGTCTCATAGTAAGGAACACTGAAGCTTTCTTT
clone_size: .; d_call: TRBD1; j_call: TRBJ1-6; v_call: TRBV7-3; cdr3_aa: CASSIQGAHNSPLHF; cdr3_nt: TGTGCCAGCAGCATACAGGGGGCGCATAATTCACCCCTCCACTTT
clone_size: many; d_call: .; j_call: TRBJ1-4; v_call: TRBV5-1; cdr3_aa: CASSLTRERGEKLFF; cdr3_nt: TGCGCCAGCAGCTTGACCAGGGAGCGGGGGGAAAAACTGTTTTTT